The source of this T cell receptor (beta chain) is a study of CD8 T cells in Susac syndrome. Study-level findings and limits: The authors acknowledged that their TCR sequencing and HLA analysis involved a relatively small number of individuals.

The RNA input was roughly 0.45 to 1 ug, and it was reverse transcribed with random hexamers. TCRdb reprocessed the immunoSEQ multiplex PCR reads via MiXCR and lists one record per CDR3 protein. Here the sample spans approximately 280,000 distinct CDR3 sequences, about 85% being singletons. The authors sequenced TCR beta from blood CD8+ and CD4+ T cells. Both CD4+ and CD8+ T cells were negatively isolated, and TEMRA cells underwent FACS enrichment. Remarks on this clonotype: Its antigen is undetermined.

The ends lost 0 bases at V and 6 bases at J; junction bases unmatched: 4. Germline-derived CDR1 and CDR2 are SNHLY and FYNNEI. This CDR3 is built from 15 residues. The source material was CD8+ T cells from PBMCs. The chain links TRBV2 to TRBJ2-1; 8 bases map to TRBD2. The TCR comes from a human donor with multiple sclerosis. The CDR3 DNA reads as TGTGCCAGCAGTGAAGCGGGGACTAGTTTCAATGAGCAGTTCTTC. Translated: CASSEAGTSFNEQFF.